These 17 T cell receptor beta chains were sequenced from one sample in a study of vaccination effects on CD4 cells after COVID-19. Before sequencing, viral peptide pools were used by the ViraFEST assay to expand antigen-specific CD4+ T cells. Upon completion of more than 9 days in culture, CD4+ T cells were isolated. Nucleocapsid antibodies stayed negative before and after vaccination, showing no earlier SARS-CoV-2 infection. The table came from immunoSEQ multiplex PCR; TCRdb's copy has only in-frame clones and leaves some out. The sample yields approximately 74,000 clones, 60% to 75% seen once. Their antigen targets remain unknown. The sample here was CD4+ T cells from PBMCs cultured with HCoV-NL63 spike peptides, taken before COVID-19 vaccination. The receptor source for this set is a human donor who received a COVID-19 vaccine.

The rearrangement uses TRBV10-3 and TRBJ2-2; 7 bases agree with TRBD2. From germline, CDR1 is ENHRY and CDR2 SYGVKD. V lost 7 bases, J lost 7 bases, and 6 bases stayed unmatched. There are 13 residues in the CDR3. The CDR3 nucleotides read TGTGCCATCACCCCCAGGGAGGGCGGGGAGCTGTTTTTT. Translation: CAITPREGGELFF.

The V gene is TRBV7-8, the J gene TRBJ2-7; 7 nucleotides align to TRBD1. Germline CDR1 reads SGHVS; CDR2 reads FQNEAQ. Trimming at V came to 3 bases and at J to 2 bases, leaving 7 bases not matched to a gene. This CDR3 is 15 amino acids long. The CDR3, as DNA: TGTGCCAGCAGCTTCCGACAGGGACCCACCTACGAGCAGTACGTC. Protein: CASSFRQGPTYEQYV.

The chain couples TRBV24-1 to TRBJ2-5; unclear D gene. Trimming left V 0 bases short and J 5 bases short, with 9 bases between. Germline V gene lookup returns CDR1 KGHDR and CDR2 SFDVKD. The CDR3 has 14 amino acids. The CDR3 nucleotides are TGTGCCACCAGTGATTTGATGGCCGGGGAGACCCAGTACTTC. It encodes CATSDLMAGETQYF.

The rearrangement links TRBV6-5 to TRBJ1-5; TRBD1 might be the D (5 bases). CDR1 is MNHEY and CDR2 is SVGAGI in the germline V gene. V lost 6 bases and J 9 bases, leaving 21 bases between the germline ends. The CDR3 sequence is 15 residues long. Written as DNA, the CDR3 is TGTGCCAGCAGCCCCGCGGGGACTCCTCTAACGCCCCAGCATTTT. Its translation: CASSPAGTPLTPQHF.

The chain uses TRBV6-5 and TRBJ2-4; TRBD1 is a possible D gene (6 bases). The CDR3 runs to 15 residues. In germline, CDR1 is MNHEY, CDR2 SVGAGI. V was trimmed by 0 bases and J by 4 bases, leaving 10 bases between them. The chain's CDR3 is CASSYSRQGKNIQYF. CDR3 nucleotide sequence: TGTGCCAGCAGTTACTCGAGGCAGGGGAAAAACATTCAGTACTTC.

V gene TRBV6-5 combines with J gene TRBJ1-4; D gene unclear. The CDR3 length is 14 residues. V shed 6 bases and J shed 6 bases, with 14 bases lying between them. Germline CDR1 and CDR2: MNHEY and SVGAGI. The CDR3 spells CASRLVGRDEKLFF. DNA for the CDR3: TGTGCCAGCAGGCTAGTAGGGAGAGATGAAAAACTGTTTTTT.

V usage is TRBV30 and J usage is TRBJ1-5; no definite D call. The CDR3 sequence is 13 residues long. Germline CDR1 is GTSNPN and CDR2 is SVGIG (reference sequence). Trimming removed 5 bases at V and 4 bases at J, with 12 bases between. The CDR3 loop is CAWDRNPNQPQHF. The DNA for the CDR3 is TGTGCCTGGGACCGCAACCCTAATCAGCCCCAGCATTTT.

The table lists this clone with a count of one. The rearrangement joins TRBV9 to TRBJ1-3; TRBD1 agrees at 9 bases. Per germline, CDR1 SGDLS and CDR2 YYNGEE. The V gene end was trimmed by 2 bases and the J gene end by 3 bases; junction bases not matched to a gene: 9. The CDR3 runs to 17 residues. As DNA, the CDR3 is TGTGCCAGCAGCGTCCTCCCCGGGACAGGGTATGGAAACACCATATATTTT. The encoded protein is CASSVLPGTGYGNTIYF.

The chain carries TRBV5-1 and TRBJ1-3; 8 bases line up with TRBD1. The CDR3 is 15 amino acids. The junction had 4 bases not matched to a gene; V was cut back by 4 bases and J by 1 base. Germline V CDR1 and CDR2: SGHRS, YFSETQ. CDR3 amino acids: CASSEQGVSGNTIYF. The CDR3 DNA reads as TGCGCCAGCAGCGAACAGGGGGTATCTGGAAACACCATATATTTT. Complete variable domain (other parts from reference TRBV5-1 and TRBJ1-3): KAGVTQTPRYLIKTRGQQVTLSCSPISGHRSVSWYQQTPGQGLQFLFEYFSETQRNKGNFPGRFSGRQFSNSRSEMNVSTLELGDSALYLCASSEQGVSGNTIYFGEGSWLTVV.

This chain uses TRBV2 with TRBJ1-5; D remains unclear. Trimming took 2 bases from V and 3 from J, leaving 11 bases between them. Germline loops: CDR1 SNHLY, CDR2 FYNNEI. The CDR3 spans 15 residues. CDR3 bases: TGTGCCAGCAGTGAATACGGAGGCAACAATCAGCCCCAGCATTTT. Translated, it gives CASSEYGGNNQPQHF. The full variable domain, with the rest looked up from reference TRBV2 and TRBJ1-5, is EPEVTQTPSHQVTQMGQEVILRCVPISNHLYFYWYRQILGQKVEFLVSFYNNEISEKSEIFDDQFSVERPDGSNFTLKIRSTKLEDSAMYFCASSEYGGNNQPQHFGDGTRLSIL.

This clone was detected a few times. This chain links TRBV5-1 with TRBJ2-1; 9 positions agree with TRBD2. This CDR3 is 13 amino acids long. Per the germline V gene, CDR1 is SGHRS and CDR2 is YFSETQ. V dropped 5 bases and J dropped 4; count of bases not matched to a gene: 1. The CDR3: CASSTSGYNEQFF. The CDR3 DNA sequence: TGCGCCAGCAGTACTAGCGGGTACAATGAGCAGTTCTTC.

The rearrangement uses TRBV5-1 and TRBJ2-5, with D uncertain. The CDR3 contains 13 residues. V lost 1 base and J 1 base, leaving 5 bases between the germline ends. CDR1 and CDR2 from the germline V gene are SGHRS and YFSETQ. The CDR3: CASSLSVQETQYF. The CDR3 DNA is TGCGCCAGCAGCTTGTCTGTCCAAGAGACCCAGTACTTC. Variable domain in full (rest from reference TRBV5-1 and TRBJ2-5): KAGVTQTPRYLIKTRGQQVTLSCSPISGHRSVSWYQQTPGQGLQFLFEYFSETQRNKGNFPGRFSGRQFSNSRSEMNVSTLELGDSALYLCASSLSVQETQYFGPGTRLLVL.

Points on this clone: Distinct nucleotide sequences in the sample also encode this CDR3. This sequence joins TRBV18 and TRBJ2-5, with D uncertain. Germline V gives CDR1 KGHSH, CDR2 LQKENI. The CDR3 extends over 13 amino acids. V was shortened by 3 bases and J by 5 bases, with 10 bases between the two germline ends. The CDR3 sequence is CASSPGIGETQYF. The CDR3 bases are TGTGCCAGCTCACCGGGGATCGGGGAGACCCAGTACTTC.

The V and J genes are TRBV6-5 and TRBJ1-3; D gene unclear. Trimming took off 6 bases at V and 0 bases at J, with 9 bases between the two ends. This CDR3 is built from 14 residues. Germline V gives CDR1 MNHEY, CDR2 SVGAGI. CDR3 loop: CASSGLYSGNTIYF. In DNA form, the CDR3 reads TGTGCCAGCAGCGGACTGTACTCTGGAAACACCATATATTTT.

This sequence joins TRBV12-3 or TRBV12-4 and TRBJ1-2; TRBD1 matches 8 bases. The junction had 8 bases not matched to a gene; V was cut back by 6 bases and J by 8 bases. The CDR3 length is 13 residues. The CDR3 sequence: CASSPRTGRGYTF. CDR3 in DNA: TGTGCCAGCAGCCCGAGGACAGGGCGAGGCTACACCTTC.

The chain joins TRBV9 to TRBJ2-7, with no clear D. CDR3 length: 13 residues. The V gene's germline CDR1 is SGDLS and CDR2 YYNGEE. The germline V and J ends were trimmed by 4 bases and 3 bases, with 11 bases remaining between them. CDR3 bases: TGTGCCAGCAGCACCGTGGGGTACTACGAGCAGTACGTC. This encodes CASSTVGYYEQYV.

The chain uses TRBV7-8 and TRBJ1-3; tentatively, D is TRBD1 (6 bases). Trimming took 7 bases from V and 4 from J, leaving 11 bases between them. The CDR3 is 13 amino acids. CDR1 and CDR2 from the germline V gene are SGHVS and FQNEAQ. CDR3 nucleotides: TGTGCCAGCACCTTCGGACAGGGAAACACCATATATTTT. Translated, it gives CASTFGQGNTIYF.